This TCR beta chain originates from a study of breast tumors, draining lymph nodes, adjacent tissues. Study results and limitations: Tumor T cell lymph node origin was a supported hypothesis, not proven. Tumors had less TCR diversity than lymph nodes, more than nontumor tissue. Data fit most tumor T cells coming from lymph node, expanding in tumor.

Axillary draining lymph nodes of breast cancer patients supplied the node samples. Of note for this clonotype: What it recognizes is unknown.

V shed 0 bases and J shed 7 bases, with 13 bases lying between them. This CDR3 has 15 amino acids. Germline CDR1 and CDR2: LGHNA and YNFKEQ. Each CDR3 protein is one row after TCRdb ran MiXCR on the multiplex PCR reads. Found here are some 100,000 distinct CDR3 sequences, around 20% of them singletons; the top ten hold roughly 1.2%. Sequences were obtained from axillary lymph node tissue. This TCR derives from a female donor with breast cancer. Some clones in this sample may be carry-over from other donors' samples. The gene calls are TRBV4-2 and TRBJ2-1; perhaps TRBD2 as D (6 bases). The CDR3 protein is CASSQDYRERNEQFF. For the CDR3, the DNA is TGTGCCAGCAGCCAAGACTATCGGGAGAGGAATGAGCAGTTCTTC.